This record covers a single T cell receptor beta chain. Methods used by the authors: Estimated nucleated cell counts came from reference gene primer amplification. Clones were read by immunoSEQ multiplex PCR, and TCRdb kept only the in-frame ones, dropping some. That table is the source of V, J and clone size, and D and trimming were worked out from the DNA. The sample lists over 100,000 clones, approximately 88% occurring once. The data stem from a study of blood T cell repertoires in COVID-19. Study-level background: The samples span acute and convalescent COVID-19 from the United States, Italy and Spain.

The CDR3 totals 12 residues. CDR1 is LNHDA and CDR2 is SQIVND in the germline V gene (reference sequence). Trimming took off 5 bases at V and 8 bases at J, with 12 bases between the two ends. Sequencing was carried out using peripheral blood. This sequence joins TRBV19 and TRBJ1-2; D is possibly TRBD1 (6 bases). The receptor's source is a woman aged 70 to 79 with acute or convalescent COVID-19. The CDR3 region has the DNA TGTGCCAGTAGTCGAGAGGGGGAAGGCTACACCTTC. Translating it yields CASSREGEGYTF.